The T cell receptor beta chain under discussion was sequenced for a study of shared clonotypes between healthy human individuals. Whole-study findings and limits: Roughly 5% of naive CD4 clonotypes were shared across four donors. Clonotypes which were not shared had lower generation probabilities than clonotypes that all four donors shared. Larger richness was generally estimated for naive than memory subsets.

This clone was recorded once. Its antigen is undetermined. In the same sample, other DNA sequences code for this CDR3. This CDR3 is 14 amino acids long. Trimming took off 5 bases at V and 1 base at J, with 12 bases between the two ends. Looked up from germline, CDR1 is SGHVS and CDR2 is FQNEAQ. Naive CD4+ cells were CD45RA-selected; the remaining cells were memory. The data were produced by immunoSEQ multiplex PCR, yet TCRdb's version contains in-frame clones alone and is incomplete. This sample yields about 710,000 clones, of which about three quarters are seen a single time; about 1.8% belongs to the top ten.

The TCR was taken from a woman aged 30 to 39 in good health. Specimen: memory CD4+ T cells sorted from blood. This sample's subset: CD45RA-negative fraction. The chain combines TRBV7-8 with TRBJ2-7, with D tentatively TRBD1 (5 bases). CDR3 in DNA: TGTGCCAGCAGCCCGAGACAGACATCCTACGAGCAGTACTTC. Its translation: CASSPRQTSYEQYF.